The 25 T cell receptor beta chains reported below all come from one sample, sequenced in a study of cytomegalovirus exposure and HLA in healthy donors. Researchers ran the PCR with 60 Vbeta and 13 Jbeta primers. Profiled with immunoSEQ multiplex PCR; TCRdb holds only in-frame clones, not every one. The sample has tens of thousands of clones; around three quarters are singletons. Sequenced: PBMCs. These receptors were obtained from a male donor in good health and CMV-seropositive.

The chain joins TRBV2 to TRBJ2-7, with 8 bases matching TRBD1. The CDR3 runs 15 residues. Germline V gene lookup returns CDR1 SNHLY and CDR2 FYNNEI. The junction had 11 bases not matched to a gene; V was cut back by 6 bases and J by 4 bases. CDR3 sequence reads: CASSRGSTGAYEQYF. The CDR3 DNA reads TGTGCCAGCAGCCGGGGGTCGACAGGGGCTTACGAGCAGTACTTC.

This clone was seen a handful of times. The chain links TRBV5-4 to TRBJ2-5, with a possible D match to TRBD2 (6 bases). CDR1 and CDR2 (germline): SGHNT, YYREEE (reference sequence). CDR3 size: 16 residues. V was trimmed by 4 bases and J by 0 bases, leaving 16 bases between them. CDR3 sequence reads: CASSPGSGEDQETQYF. In DNA form, the CDR3 reads TGTGCCAGCAGCCCGGGTAGCGGAGAAGACCAAGAGACCCAGTACTTC. Combining the CDR3 with reference TRBV5-4 and TRBJ2-5 gives the whole variable domain ETGVTQSPTHLIKTRGQQVTLRCSSQSGHNTVSWYQQALGQGPQFIFQYYREEENGRGNFPPRFSGLQFPNYSSELNVNALELDDSALYLCASSPGSGEDQETQYFGPGTRLLVL.

V is TRBV19 and J is TRBJ2-7, with D possibly TRBD1 on 6 matching bases. Trimming left V 10 bases short and J 3 bases short, with 13 bases between. Germline loops: CDR1 LNHDA, CDR2 SQIVND (reference sequence). This CDR3 has 12 residues. CDR3 in DNA: TGTGCCACCACAACAGGGAGCTACGAGCAGTACTTC. Translated, it gives CATTTGSYEQYF.

This clone has only one observation. The chain has TRBV11-2 and TRBJ1-2, with 7 bases identical to TRBD1. There are 15 residues in the CDR3. Germline CDR1 reads SGHAT; CDR2 reads FQNNGV. Trimming at V came to 4 bases and at J to 3 bases, leaving 8 bases not matched to a gene. CDR3 bases: TGTGCCAGCAGCTCAACCGAGGGGGCCTACTATGGCTACACCTTC. Residues: CASSSTEGAYYGYTF.

The chain carries TRBV6-1 and TRBJ1-5; 10 positions agree with TRBD1. In germline, CDR1 is MNHNS, CDR2 SASEGT. The J segment lost 4 bases and the V segment lost 3 bases, leaving 3 bases of the junction unmatched. The CDR3 length is 15 residues. The CDR3 sequence is CASSDDRGPNQPQHF. CDR3 nucleotide sequence: TGTGCCAGCAGTGATGACAGGGGGCCGAATCAGCCCCAGCATTTT.

This clone has a handful of counts. The J gene is TRBJ1-4, the V gene TRBV7-9; D remains unclear. This CDR3 is 17 amino acids long. V lost 2 bases and J 7 bases, leaving 20 bases between the germline ends. CDR1 and CDR2 from the germline V gene are SEHNR and FQNEAQ (reference sequence). The CDR3 DNA reads as TGTGCCAGCAGCTTAAGCCGGGGTCGCCGATCAGGTGAAAAACTGTTTTTT. It encodes CASSLSRGRRSGEKLFF. Using reference TRBV7-9 and TRBJ1-4 for the parts outside the CDR3, the full variable domain is DTGVSQNPRHKITKRGQNVTFRCDPISEHNRLYWYRQTLGQGPEFLTYFQNEAQLEKSRLLSDRFSAERPKGSFSTLEIQRTEQGDSAMYLCASSLSRGRRSGEKLFFGSGTQLSVL.

The V and J genes are TRBV27 and TRBJ2-3; TRBD2 is a possible D gene (5 bases). The CDR3 consists of 15 residues. Between the trimmed V and J ends, which lost 5 bases and 2 bases, there was a span of 14 bases. Germline V gives CDR1 MNHEY, CDR2 SMNVEV (reference sequence). The CDR3 spells CASSQGLASTDTQYF. In DNA form, the CDR3 reads TGTGCCAGCAGTCAAGGTCTAGCCTCCACAGATACGCAGTATTTT.

Comment on this clone: A read error may produce the germline difference seen at one junction end. The V gene is TRBV6-5, the J gene TRBJ2-1; D may be TRBD1 (7 bases). The CDR3 loop spans 13 amino acids. CDR1 is MNHEY, CDR2 SVGAGI, per germline. The CDR3 spells CASSPPGDSEQFF. The CDR3 nucleotides are TGTGCTAGCAGCCCGCCGGGGGACAGTGAGCAGTTCTTC.

This chain uses TRBV4-1 with TRBJ1-2; no definite D call. CDR3 length: 16 amino acids. Per the germline V gene, CDR1 is MGHRA and CDR2 is YSYEKL. Trimming took off 0 bases at V and 4 bases at J, with 15 bases between the two ends. CDR3 nucleotide sequence: TGCGCCAGCAGCCAAGACCCAAGTACAGCCTCCTATGGCTACACCTTC. The encoded protein is CASSQDPSTASYGYTF.

The chain couples TRBV18 to TRBJ2-5; D call uncertain. Trimming removed 1 base at V and 3 bases at J, with 9 bases between. Germline lookup yields CDR1 KGHSH and CDR2 LQKENI. The CDR3 consists of 14 residues. CDR3 coding DNA: TGTGCCAGCTCACCACTGCCGAGGAAAGAGACCCAGTACTTC. Translated: CASSPLPRKETQYF.

This clone was observed a handful of times. The chain has TRBV11-2 and TRBJ2-3; TRBD2 agrees at 8 bases. CDR1 is SGHAT and CDR2 is FQNNGV in the germline V gene. The V and J ends lost 1 base and 4 bases, in that order; junction bases with no gene match: 1. This CDR3 is built from 14 residues. The CDR3 here is CASSLAGGPDTQYF. CDR3 in DNA: TGTGCCAGCAGCTTAGCGGGAGGGCCAGATACGCAGTATTTT.

V and J are TRBV7-8 and TRBJ2-7; D is perhaps TRBD2 (5 bases). CDR1 and CDR2 from the germline V gene are SGHVS and FQNEAQ. The CDR3 totals 14 residues. Between the trimmed V and J ends, which lost 1 base and 6 bases, there was a span of 13 bases. In DNA form, the CDR3 reads TGTGCCAGCAGCTTAGAGGCGACGGGGAGCGAGCAGTACTTC. Protein sequence: CASSLEATGSEQYF.

The V gene is TRBV6-1, the J gene TRBJ2-1; 10 bases are shared with TRBD2. V dropped 4 bases and J dropped 8; count of bases not matched to a gene: 11. Germline V CDR1 and CDR2: MNHNS, SASEGT. CDR3 length: 16 residues. The CDR3 coding sequence is TGTGCCAGCAGTGGGCCCCTTAGCGGGAGGTCCCATGAGCAGTTCTTC. The encoded protein is CASSGPLSGRSHEQFF.

The chain is built from TRBV7-3 and TRBJ2-7; 8 nucleotides match TRBD1. CDR3 length: 12 residues. Per the germline V gene, CDR1 is SGHTA and CDR2 is FQGTGA. V trimming: 4 bases; J trimming: 6 bases; junction bases outside the gene matches: 2. CDR3 in amino acids: CASSSQGGEQYF. The CDR3 coding sequence is TGTGCCAGCAGCTCACAGGGGGGCGAGCAGTACTTC.

This clone was detected a few times. The genes are TRBV5-4 and TRBJ2-7, with 8 positions matching TRBD1. In germline, CDR1 is SGHNT, CDR2 YYREEE (reference sequence). J was trimmed by 2 bases and V by 0 bases; bases with no gene match: 4. The CDR3 spans 15 residues. CDR3 residues: CASSLGGQGTYEQYF. DNA of the CDR3: TGTGCCAGCAGCTTGGGTGGACAGGGCACCTACGAGCAGTACTTC.

The DNA for the CDR3 is TGTGCCATCGGTCGGGGCACAGATACGCAGTATTTT. Translation gives CAIGRGTDTQYF. This chain links TRBV10-3 with TRBJ2-3, with D hard to call. The V end was cut by 8 bases, the J end by 1 base, with 7 bases between. The CDR3 has 12 amino acids. Germline-derived CDR1 and CDR2 are ENHRY and SYGVKD.

The chain joins TRBV5-1 to TRBJ1-5, with 11 bases matching TRBD1. The germline gives CDR1 SGHRS, CDR2 YFSETQ. The CDR3 covers 16 residues. The trim removed 0 bases at V and 6 bases at J, leaving 5 bases unmatched. CDR3 sequence reads: CASSLGTGGRAQPQHF. CDR3 DNA sequence: TGCGCCAGCAGCTTGGGGACAGGGGGCCGAGCTCAGCCCCAGCATTTT.

This clone was seen a single time. The V and J genes are TRBV6-5 and TRBJ2-7; D may be TRBD2 (5 bases). The CDR3 runs to 13 residues. Germline values: CDR1 MNHEY, CDR2 SVGAGI. Trimming took 8 bases from V and 0 from J, leaving 11 bases between them. CDR3 coding DNA: TGTGCCAGCCGAGGGTCGAGCTCCTACGAGCAGTACTTC. Residues: CASRGSSSYEQYF.

This clone was seen a single time. The chain couples TRBV19 to TRBJ2-2, with 10 bases matching TRBD2. Germline assignment: CDR1 LNHDA and CDR2 SQIVND (reference sequence). V was clipped by 3 bases and J by 1 base; unmatched bases: 2. CDR3 length: 16 amino acids. The CDR3 here is CASSMASGRNTGELFF. The CDR3 bases are TGTGCCAGTAGTATGGCTAGCGGGAGGAACACCGGGGAGCTGTTTTTT.

This clone was counted between two and nine times. V is TRBV4-1 and J is TRBJ2-7; D possibly corresponds to TRBD1 (6 bases). CDR1 is MGHRA and CDR2 is YSYEKL in the germline V gene. The CDR3 runs to 14 residues. The V gene lost 0 bases and the J gene lost 5 bases, with 11 bases spanning the gap. The CDR3 protein is CASSQEHRVDEQYF. The DNA of the CDR3 is TGCGCCAGCAGCCAAGAGCACAGGGTGGACGAGCAGTACTTC.

The chain is built from TRBV6-5 and TRBJ1-1, with 7 bases fitting TRBD1. Germline-derived CDR1 and CDR2 are MNHEY and SVGAGI. The CDR3 extends over 14 amino acids. Germline trimming cut 5 bases from V and 7 bases from J; bases unmatched to any gene: 10. The CDR3 region is CASSRRQGTSEAFF. In DNA, the CDR3 is TGTGCCAGCAGTCGCCGACAGGGTACGAGTGAAGCTTTCTTT.

This clone was observed a few times. This chain links TRBV27 with TRBJ1-1; D is ambiguous. This CDR3 region has 11 residues. CDR1 is MNHEY and CDR2 is SMNVEV in the germline V gene (reference sequence). The V and J ends lost 6 bases and 10 bases respectively, with 12 bases between them. For the CDR3, the DNA is TGTGCCAGCAGATCTAGGTCGGGAGCTTTCTTT. Its translation: CASRSRSGAFF.

J is TRBJ2-7 and V is TRBV18, with D tentatively TRBD1 (5 bases). Germline CDR1 is KGHSH and CDR2 is LQKENI. Trimming took off 1 base at V and 5 bases at J, with 15 bases between the two ends. This CDR3 is 15 amino acids long. This CDR3 reads CASSPRAGRPDEQYF. Here the CDR3 DNA reads TGTGCCAGCTCACCACGGGCAGGGCGGCCCGACGAGCAGTACTTC. Full variable domain (outside the CDR3, taken from reference TRBV18 and TRBJ2-7): NAGVMQNPRHLVRRRGQEARLRCSPMKGHSHVYWYRQLPEEGLKFMVYLQKENIIDESGMPKERFSAEFPKEGPSILRIQQVVRGDSAAYFCASSPRAGRPDEQYFGPGTRLTVT.

The chain has TRBV5-4 and TRBJ2-5, with D maybe TRBD1 (7 bases). The CDR3 spans 17 residues. Germline V lookup: CDR1 SGHNT, CDR2 YYREEE (reference sequence). Trimming cost V 4 bases and J 0 bases, with 19 bases left between them. The CDR3 region has the DNA TGTGCCAGCAGCCCGGGCGGAGGGGGCTTCTACCAAGAGACCCAGTACTTC. Protein product: CASSPGGGGFYQETQYF.

The chain combines TRBV7-3 with TRBJ2-7; 10 nucleotides agree with TRBD1. Per the germline V gene, CDR1 is SGHTA and CDR2 is FQGTGA. This CDR3 has 14 amino acids. Trimming took 4 bases from V and 3 from J; bases not matched to a gene: 3. CDR3 sequence reads: CASSSGTGVYEQYF. DNA of the CDR3: TGTGCCAGCAGCTCCGGGACAGGGGTCTACGAGCAGTACTTC.